Presented here are 14 T cell receptor beta chains from one specimen sequenced in a study of T cell repertoires in cytomegalovirus infection. These TCRs are of unknown antigen specificity. In TCRdb, the reads were re-called with MiXCR into one record per CDR3 protein. The sample includes over 100,000 distinct CDR3 sequences, around 10% of them seen just once. Material for sequencing was PBMCs, sequenced either directly or after in vitro stimulation (not recorded which). The source of these receptors is a human donor in good health (CMV status not recorded). Some clones in this sample may be carry-over from other donors' samples.

This clonotype was seen a handful of times. The rearrangement links TRBV20-1 to TRBJ2-5; D remains ambiguous. In germline, CDR1 is DFQATT, CDR2 SNEGSKA (reference sequence). V lost 1 base and J lost 0, with 6 bases in between. This CDR3 region has 13 residues. For the CDR3, the DNA is TGCAGTGCTAGAGTAAACTACCAAGAGACCCAGTACTTC. Its translation: CSARVNYQETQYF.

Many counts were recorded for this clonotype. The J gene is TRBJ1-1, the V gene TRBV12-3 or TRBV12-4; D may be TRBD1 (5 bases). This CDR3 spans 15 amino acids. V lost 2 bases, J lost 1 base, and 11 bases lay in between. The CDR3 protein is CASSLLSGQNTEAFF. DNA for the CDR3: TGTGCCAGCAGTTTATTGTCGGGGCAGAACACTGAAGCTTTCTTT.

The sample holds many counts of this clonotype. The CDR3 nucleotides read TGTGCCAGCAGCTTAGCTGGGGTAGCGGGAGAGACCCAGTACTTC. This codes for CASSLAGVAGETQYF. The chain uses TRBV7-2 and TRBJ2-5; 7 bases agree with TRBD2. The V and J ends lost 0 bases and 4 bases, in that order; junction bases with no gene match: 5. The CDR3 has 15 amino acids. The germline V gene has CDR1 SGHTA and CDR2 FQGNSA. Drawing the rest from reference TRBV7-2 and TRBJ2-5, the complete variable domain is GAGVSQSPSNKVTEKGKDVELRCDPISGHTALYWYRQSLGQGLEFLIYFQGNSAPDKSGLPSDRFSAERTGGSVSTLTIQRTQQEDSAVYLCASSLAGVAGETQYFGPGTRLLVL.

The rearrangement uses TRBV7-6 and TRBJ1-2; tentative D call: TRBD1 (6 bases). The V end was cut by 5 bases, the J end by 8 bases, with 15 bases between. Germline CDR1 and CDR2: SGHVS and FNYEAQ. The CDR3 consists of 13 residues. The CDR3 DNA is TGTGCCAGCAGCAAGACAGGAGGGCGAGGCTACACCTTC. Translating gives CASSKTGGRGYTF.

This clonotype was seen ten or more times. The rearrangement uses TRBV12-3 or TRBV12-4 and TRBJ1-2; D may be TRBD1 (6 bases). The CDR3 runs to 13 residues. The V and J ends lost 5 bases and 5 bases respectively, with 12 bases between them. The CDR3 reads CASSIRDIYGYTF. For the CDR3, the DNA is TGTGCCAGCAGTATCCGGGACATATATGGCTACACCTTC.

The rearrangement joins TRBV2 to TRBJ1-5; D gene unclear. The CDR3 extends over 14 amino acids. The V gene's germline CDR1 is SNHLY and CDR2 FYNNEI. Deletions cut 0 bases from V and 4 bases from J, with 7 bases between. CDR3 sequence: CASSEAAGNQPQHF. The CDR3 DNA reads TGTGCCAGCAGTGAAGCAGCGGGAAATCAGCCCCAGCATTTT.

Many counts were recorded for this clonotype. The rearrangement links TRBV7-2 to TRBJ2-7; D is undetermined. The CDR3 contains 13 residues. The V gene's germline CDR1 is SGHTA and CDR2 FQGNSA. With 1 base removed from V and 6 bases from J, the gap between germline ends came to 10 bases. The CDR3 here is CASSLVSLGEQYV. CDR3 bases: TGTGCCAGCAGCTTAGTCTCCCTCGGCGAGCAGTACGTC.

This clonotype was recorded many times. The V call is TRBV5-4, the J call TRBJ1-5; D is unresolved. The CDR3 length is 15 residues. The V end lost 4 bases, the J end lost 0 bases, and 11 bases lay between the germline ends. The V gene's germline CDR1 is SGHNT and CDR2 YYREEE (reference sequence). The CDR3 region is CASSNDGNSNQPQHF. CDR3 in DNA: TGTGCCAGCAGCAATGACGGAAATAGCAATCAGCCCCAGCATTTT.

The chain couples TRBV12-3 or TRBV12-4 to TRBJ2-3, with TRBD1 matching 9 bases. J was trimmed by 5 bases and V by 6 bases; bases with no gene match: 6. This CDR3 spans 14 amino acids. CDR3: CASRRGQGVDTQYF. CDR3 DNA: TGTGCCAGCAGACGGGGACAGGGAGTAGATACGCAGTATTTT.

This clonotype was counted only a few times. The CDR3 here is CSARDTGTSTDTQYF. In DNA form, the CDR3 reads TGCAGTGCTAGAGATACGGGGACTAGCACAGATACGCAGTATTTT. The chain recombines TRBV20-1 with TRBJ2-3; D perhaps matches TRBD2 (6 bases). Trimming pared 0 bases from V and 0 bases from J, leaving 10 bases between. The CDR3 has 15 residues. Germline values: CDR1 DFQATT, CDR2 SNEGSKA (reference sequence).

This clonotype has ten or more counts. The rearrangement joins TRBV6-1 to TRBJ2-1; no clear D. CDR1 and CDR2 from the germline V gene are MNHNS and SASEGT. The CDR3 contains 12 residues. V lost 4 bases, J lost 7 bases, and 8 bases lay in between. CDR3 sequence reads: CASSGDFNEQFF. As DNA, the CDR3 is TGTGCCAGCAGTGGTGATTTTAATGAGCAGTTCTTC.

In its sample, this clonotype was seen many times. V and J are TRBV7-8 and TRBJ1-4; 7 positions agree with TRBD1. The length of the CDR3 is 14 residues. Germline loops: CDR1 SGHVS, CDR2 FQNEAQ. V lost 3 bases and J lost 8; bases outside the gene matches: 6. The CDR3 region is CASSFYRGPEKLFF. Written as DNA, the CDR3 is TGTGCCAGCAGCTTTTACAGGGGACCAGAAAAACTGTTTTTT.

This clonotype was detected ten times or more. The CDR3 region is CASGFSGSEVEQFF. As DNA, the CDR3 is TGTGCCAGCGGGTTTAGCGGGAGTGAGGTTGAGCAGTTCTTC. This sequence joins TRBV12-3 or TRBV12-4 and TRBJ2-1; 9 nucleotides match TRBD2. V shed 8 bases, J shed 9 bases, and the junction held 11 bases outside the gene matches. This CDR3 is 14 amino acids long.

The gene calls are TRBV2 and TRBJ1-4, with unresolved D. Germline V lookup: CDR1 SNHLY, CDR2 FYNNEI. The V gene lost 4 bases and the J gene lost 8 bases, with 11 bases spanning the gap. The CDR3 runs 13 residues. The CDR3 region is CASSAFWAEKLFF. Here the CDR3 DNA reads TGTGCCAGCAGTGCATTCTGGGCGGAAAAACTGTTTTTT.